This T cell receptor (beta chain) was identified in a study of CD8 T cells in Susac syndrome. Sequencing of TCR beta was undertaken in CD8+ and CD4+ T cells derived from blood. Controls were healthy donors (matched for age and sex). Purification of the CD8+ and CD4+ T cells relied on negative isolation, and TEMRA cells underwent FACS enrichment. Random hexamers were used to reverse transcribe the RNA input (0.5 to 1 ug). In TCRdb, the immunoSEQ multiplex PCR reads were re-called with MiXCR into one record per CDR3 protein. The profile shows about 150,000 distinct CDR3 sequences, 94% of them singletons. Source material: CD4+ T cells from PBMCs. This receptor was identified in a human donor in good health.

The DNA for the CDR3 is TGTGCCAGCAGTTCCGGGAGCCGTCTTGGCGAGCAGTACTTC. Translation gives CASSSGSRLGEQYF. This chain connects TRBV7-2 to TRBJ2-7, with TRBD2 as a possible D gene (6 bases). CDR1 SGHTA and CDR2 FQGNSA come from the germline V gene. The CDR3 is 14 residues long. V was clipped by 6 bases and J by 6 bases, with 18 bases between them.